One and the same sample provided the 18 T cell receptor beta chains below, sequenced in a study of blood T cell repertoires in COVID-19. Clones were sequenced by immunoSEQ multiplex PCR, and TCRdb holds only the in-frame ones, with some missing. This sample has some 510,000 clones; around 87% occur once, and the top ten carry about 1.7%. The specimen was PBMCs or T cells enriched from blood (not recorded which). The receptors stem from a woman in her 40s who had recovered from COVID-19.

V is TRBV7-8 and J is TRBJ1-2; no reliable D call. There are 16 residues in the CDR3. CDR1 and CDR2 (germline): SGHVS, FQNEAQ. V lost 4 bases and J lost 0, with 15 bases in between. The CDR3 DNA follows: TGTGCCAGCAGCTCAGTAGCCCACCTCGCTAACTATGGCTACACCTTC. Its translation is CASSSVAHLANYGYTF.

The chain employs TRBV2 and TRBJ1-2, with 7 bases lining up with TRBD1. There are 11 residues in the CDR3. Germline CDR1 and CDR2: SNHLY and FYNNEI. The ends lost 11 bases at V and 13 bases at J; junction bases unmatched: 13. CDR3: CAGRIRDSFTF. In DNA, the CDR3 is TGTGCCGGAAGAATCCGGGACAGCTTCACCTTC.

J is TRBJ1-2 and V is TRBV7-9, with D perhaps matching TRBD1 (5 bases). Trimming took 1 base from V and 3 from J, leaving 12 bases between them. Germline V CDR1 and CDR2: SEHNR, FQNEAQ (reference sequence). The CDR3 is 15 amino acids. CDR3 sequence reads: CASSLGRVRYYGYTF. Written as DNA, the CDR3 is TGTGCCAGCAGCTTAGGCAGGGTCCGGTACTATGGCTACACCTTC.

The V gene is TRBV2, the J gene TRBJ1-6, with 9 bases aligning to TRBD1. Trimming took 6 bases from V and 8 from J; bases not matched to a gene: 2. This CDR3 comprises 13 residues. Looked up from germline, CDR1 is SNHLY and CDR2 is FYNNEI. The CDR3 region is CASRGQGHSPLHF. CDR3 in DNA: TGTGCCAGCAGGGGACAGGGTCATTCACCCCTCCACTTT.

The chain links TRBV10-3 to TRBJ2-7; D might be TRBD2 (6 bases). Looked up from germline, CDR1 is ENHRY and CDR2 is SYGVKD. V lost 10 bases, J lost 7 bases, and 14 bases lay in between. The CDR3 is 11 amino acids. CDR3 in DNA: TGTGCCACCGGGGGATCCTGGGAGCAGTACTTC. Protein: CATGGSWEQYF.

The chain is built from TRBV4-3 and TRBJ1-1, with D unresolved. The germline V gene encodes CDR1 LGHNA and CDR2 YSLEER. The CDR3 is 13 residues long. The V gene lost 1 base and the J gene lost 1 base, with 4 bases spanning the gap. Here the CDR3 DNA reads TGCGCCAGCAGCCAAGTTAAGAACACTGAAGCTTTCTTT. It codes for CASSQVKNTEAFF.

The chain has TRBV5-1 and TRBJ2-7, with TRBD1 matching over 10 bases. CDR1 SGHRS and CDR2 YFSETQ come from the germline V gene. CDR3 size: 15 residues. Losses at the gene ends were 6 bases for V and 7 bases for J; bases not matched to a gene: 13. CDR3 sequence (DNA): TGCGCCAGCACCTGGGGTGGGGACAGGGGAGGTGAGCAGTACTTC. Translated: CASTWGGDRGGEQYF.

The chain is built from TRBV18 and TRBJ2-7; 16 nucleotides agree with TRBD2. V shed 2 bases and J 5 bases; nucleotides not matched to a gene: 21. The CDR3 spans 22 residues. Per germline, CDR1 KGHSH and CDR2 LQKENI. This CDR3 reads CASSPSRGTSGRALDVGDEQYF. In DNA, the CDR3 is TGTGCCAGCTCACCATCCAGAGGGACTAGCGGGAGGGCCCTGGACGTTGGGGACGAGCAGTACTTC.

The chain combines TRBV4-2 with TRBJ2-7; 8 bases fit TRBD2. Losses at the gene ends were 0 bases for V and 3 bases for J; bases not matched to a gene: 10. The CDR3 totals 17 residues. Per the germline V gene, CDR1 is LGHNA and CDR2 is YNFKEQ. CDR3 in DNA: TGTGCCAGCAGCCAAGATAGTAGGACTAGCAATTACTACGAGCAGTACTTC. Translation: CASSQDSRTSNYYEQYF.

The chain uses TRBV5-1 and TRBJ2-1; TRBD1 matches at 10 bases. This CDR3 is 15 amino acids long. Germline CDR1 and CDR2: SGHRS and YFSETQ. The J segment lost 7 bases and the V segment lost 4 bases, leaving 8 bases of the junction unmatched. CDR3 nucleotide sequence: TGCGCCAGCAGCCCGGGACAGGGGTTTCGGAATGAGCAGTTCTTC. Amino acid sequence: CASSPGQGFRNEQFF.

This clone was observed once. This chain uses TRBV5-4 with TRBJ2-7; 8 positions match TRBD1. CDR3 length: 16 amino acids. V trimming: 9 bases; J trimming: 2 bases; junction bases outside the gene matches: 16. Germline lookup yields CDR1 SGHNT and CDR2 YYREEE (reference sequence). The chain's CDR3 is CATSGTGRQTTYEQYF. In DNA, the CDR3 is TGTGCCACCTCGGGGACAGGACGCCAAACTACCTACGAGCAGTACTTC.

This chain connects TRBV6-5 to TRBJ2-7, with a possible D match to TRBD2 (6 bases). CDR1 is MNHEY and CDR2 is SVGAGI in the germline V gene. The germline V and J ends were trimmed by 5 bases and 1 base, with 9 bases remaining between them. This CDR3 is built from 13 residues. CDR3 sequence reads: CASSQTRSYEQYF. In DNA, the CDR3 is TGTGCCAGCAGTCAGACTAGGTCCTACGAGCAGTACTTC.

The rearrangement uses TRBV6-5 and TRBJ1-5, with D maybe TRBD1 (5 bases). There are 15 residues in the CDR3. The V end was cut by 11 bases, the J end by 7 bases, with 24 bases between. From germline, CDR1 is MNHEY and CDR2 SVGAGI. The DNA for the CDR3 is TGTGCCTCCGACCTTGTAGTGGGGCTGAGACAGCCCCAGCATTTT. It encodes CASDLVVGLRQPQHF.

The rearrangement links TRBV5-6 to TRBJ2-7; weak D call: TRBD1 (5 bases). The CDR3 is 13 residues long. In germline, CDR1 is SGHDT, CDR2 YYEEEE. V dropped 6 bases and J dropped 3 bases, with 13 bases sitting between them. The CDR3 protein is CASKKGNFYEQYF. The CDR3, as DNA: TGTGCCAGCAAAAAGGGGAACTTCTACGAGCAGTACTTC.

The chain carries TRBV18 and TRBJ1-6; 10 bases align to TRBD1. Germline lookup yields CDR1 KGHSH and CDR2 LQKENI. This CDR3 spans 15 amino acids. With 1 base clipped from V and 7 bases from J, the junction kept 1 base outside the gene matches. In nucleotides, the CDR3 is TGTGCCAGCTCACCACAGGGACAGGGGAATTCACCCCTCCACTTT. Its protein product is CASSPQGQGNSPLHF.

The chain couples TRBV2 to TRBJ1-1, with TRBD1 matching over 8 bases. The CDR3 contains 16 residues. Germline V lookup: CDR1 SNHLY, CDR2 FYNNEI. V trimming: 6 bases; J trimming: 0 bases; junction bases outside the gene matches: 9. CDR3 DNA sequence: TGTGCCAGCAGCCCCCACAGGGGGGACCTGAACACTGAAGCTTTCTTT. This gives the protein CASSPHRGDLNTEAFF.

V and J are TRBV2 and TRBJ1-1; 7 nucleotides match TRBD1. Germline V CDR1 and CDR2: SNHLY, FYNNEI. Losses at the gene ends were 6 bases for V and 6 bases for J; bases not matched to a gene: 7. CDR3 length: 13 residues. This CDR3 is CASSRQGGSEAFF. The CDR3 DNA follows: TGTGCCAGCAGCAGACAGGGTGGGTCTGAAGCTTTCTTT. Combining the CDR3 with reference TRBV2 and TRBJ1-1 gives the whole variable domain EPEVTQTPSHQVTQMGQEVILRCVPISNHLYFYWYRQILGQKVEFLVSFYNNEISEKSEIFDDQFSVERPDGSNFTLKIRSTKLEDSAMYFCASSRQGGSEAFFGQGTRLTVV.

The chain is built from TRBV5-4 and TRBJ1-2; no firm D call. Trimming pared 4 bases from V and 1 base from J, leaving 14 bases between. Germline-derived CDR1 and CDR2 are SGHNT and YYREEE (reference sequence). This CDR3 contains 15 residues. The CDR3 spells CASSPLAEDNYGYTF. The CDR3 DNA is TGTGCCAGCAGCCCACTGGCAGAGGATAACTATGGCTACACCTTC.